This TCR beta chain emerged from a study of response to subunit inactivated influenza vaccine. TCRdb itself ran the RT-PCR reads through MiXCR, one entry per CDR3 protein. The repertoire holds 450,000 to 600,000 distinct CDR3 sequences, 6.5% to 8% seen once, with 10% to 15% in the top ten. This clonotype was seen more than once but under ten times. Antigen unknown. Study-level findings and limits: After each seasonal influenza vaccination, few new T cells are recruited, the authors suggested.

The germline V gene has CDR1 SGHTA and CDR2 FQGNSA. The CDR3 length is 13 residues. Trimming removed 4 bases at V and 6 bases at J, with 13 bases between. The chain is built from TRBV7-2 and TRBJ2-7; perhaps TRBD2 as D (6 bases). The receptor was isolated from a man between 50 and 69 years old who received an inactivated influenza vaccine. Sequenced material: PBMCs from blood, taken less than 25 months after vaccination. This CDR3 reads CASSSVKEGEQYF. As DNA, the CDR3 is TGTGCCAGCAGCTCCGTCAAGGAGGGCGAGCAGTACTTC.